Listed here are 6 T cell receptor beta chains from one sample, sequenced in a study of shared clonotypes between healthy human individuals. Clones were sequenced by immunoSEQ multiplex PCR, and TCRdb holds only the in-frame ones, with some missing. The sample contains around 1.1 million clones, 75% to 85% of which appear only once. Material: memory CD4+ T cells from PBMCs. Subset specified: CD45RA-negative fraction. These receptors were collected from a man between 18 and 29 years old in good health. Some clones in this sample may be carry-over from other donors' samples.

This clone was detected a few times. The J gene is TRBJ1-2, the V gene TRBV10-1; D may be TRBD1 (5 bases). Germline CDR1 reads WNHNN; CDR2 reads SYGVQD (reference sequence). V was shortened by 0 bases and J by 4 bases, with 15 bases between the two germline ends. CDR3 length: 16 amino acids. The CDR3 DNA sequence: TGCGCCAGCAGTGAGTCGACGGGCAGGGCGACCTATGGCTACACCTTC. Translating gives CASSESTGRATYGYTF.

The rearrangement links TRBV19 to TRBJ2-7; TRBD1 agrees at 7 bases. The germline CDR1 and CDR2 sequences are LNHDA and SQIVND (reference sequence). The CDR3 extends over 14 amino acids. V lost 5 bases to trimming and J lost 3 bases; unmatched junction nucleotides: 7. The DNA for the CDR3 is TGTGCCAGTAGTTCTCCCGGGACAGTCTACGAGCAGTACTTC. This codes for CASSSPGTVYEQYF.

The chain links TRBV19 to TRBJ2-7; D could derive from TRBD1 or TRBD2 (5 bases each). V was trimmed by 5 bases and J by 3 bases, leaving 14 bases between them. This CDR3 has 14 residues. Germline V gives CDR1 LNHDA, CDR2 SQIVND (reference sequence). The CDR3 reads CASSPTGTDYEQYF. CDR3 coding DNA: TGTGCCAGTAGTCCGACCGGGACGGACTACGAGCAGTACTTC.

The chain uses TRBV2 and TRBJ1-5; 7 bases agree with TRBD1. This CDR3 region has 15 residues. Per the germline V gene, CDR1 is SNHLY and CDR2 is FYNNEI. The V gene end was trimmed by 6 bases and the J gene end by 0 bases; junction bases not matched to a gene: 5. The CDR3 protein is CASSGTAYSNQPQHF. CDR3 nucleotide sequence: TGTGCCAGCAGCGGGACAGCTTATAGCAATCAGCCCCAGCATTTT. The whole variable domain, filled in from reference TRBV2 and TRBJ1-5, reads EPEVTQTPSHQVTQMGQEVILRCVPISNHLYFYWYRQILGQKVEFLVSFYNNEISEKSEIFDDQFSVERPDGSNFTLKIRSTKLEDSAMYFCASSGTAYSNQPQHFGDGTRLSIL.

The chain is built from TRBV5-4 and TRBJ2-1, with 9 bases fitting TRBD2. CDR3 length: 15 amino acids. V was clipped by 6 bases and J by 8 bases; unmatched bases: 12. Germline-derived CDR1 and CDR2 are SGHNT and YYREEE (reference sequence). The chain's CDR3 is CASTPPGGRAYEQFF. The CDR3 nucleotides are TGTGCCAGCACCCCCCCCGGCGGGAGGGCCTATGAGCAGTTCTTC.

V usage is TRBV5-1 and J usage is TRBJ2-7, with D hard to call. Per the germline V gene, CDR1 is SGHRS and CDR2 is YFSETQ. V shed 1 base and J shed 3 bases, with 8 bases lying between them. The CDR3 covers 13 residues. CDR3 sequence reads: CASSLLGHYEQYF. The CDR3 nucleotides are TGCGCCAGCAGCTTGTTGGGTCACTACGAGCAGTACTTC.